These T cell receptor beta chains were read from a single sample in a study of shared clonotypes between healthy human individuals. Clones were sequenced by immunoSEQ multiplex PCR, and TCRdb holds only the in-frame ones, with some missing. The data hold 450,000 to 600,000 clones, with more than 65% observed a single time. Input material: PBMCs. All receptors come from a woman aged 40 to 49 in good health. Some clones in this sample may be carry-over from other donors' samples. CDR3s include the opening cysteine and the closing phenylalanine or tryptophan. D genes are given only for firm matches. A clone size is listed for some rows: how often the clone was seen (once, few, many), or a class if it is expanded.

size: NA; D: NA; V: TRBV19; J: TRBJ2-6; CDR3: CASSSFQGRRASGANVLTF; DNA: TGTGCCAGTAGTAGTTTCCAGGGGAGGAGGGCCTCTGGGGCCAACGTCCTGACTTTC
size: few; D: NA; V: TRBV29-1; J: TRBJ1-1; CDR3: CSVEGGQGAFF; DNA: TGCAGCGTTGAAGGGGGGCAGGGCGCTTTCTTT
size: few; D: NA; V: TRBV15; J: TRBJ2-7; CDR3: CATSRGSSYEQYF; DNA: TGTGCCACCAGCAGGGGCAGCTCCTACGAGCAGTACTTC
size: NA; D: NA; V: TRBV7-2; J: TRBJ2-7; CDR3: CASSLGLSSYEQYF; DNA: TGTGCCAGCAGCCTCGGACTGAGCTCCTACGAGCAGTACTTC
size: NA; D: TRBD1; V: TRBV7-3; J: TRBJ1-2; CDR3: CASSSGTGGRGYTF; DNA: TGTGCCAGCAGTTCCGGGACAGGGGGCAGGGGCTACACCTTC
size: NA; D: TRBD1; V: TRBV27; J: TRBJ2-2; CDR3: CASSLSAGTANTGELFF; DNA: TGTGCCAGCAGTTTATCAGCCGGGACAGCGAACACCGGGGAGCTGTTTTTT
size: few; D: TRBD2; V: TRBV4-3; J: TRBJ2-3; CDR3: CASSLTLASDTDTQYF; DNA: TGCGCCAGCAGCCTGACACTAGCGAGCGACACAGATACGCAGTATTTT
size: NA; D: TRBD2; V: TRBV7-2; J: TRBJ2-5; CDR3: CASSLNTGGGETQYF; DNA: TGTGCCAGCAGCTTAAATACGGGAGGGGGAGAGACCCAGTACTTC
size: NA; D: NA; V: TRBV11-2; J: TRBJ1-1; CDR3: CASSLVQVGGAFF; DNA: TGTGCCAGCAGCTTAGTGCAAGTCGGGGGAGCTTTCTTT
size: NA; D: TRBD1; V: TRBV11-2; J: TRBJ2-7; CDR3: CASSLTQGVSYEQYF; DNA: TGTGCCAGCAGCTTAACGCAGGGGGTCTCCTACGAGCAGTACTTC
size: NA; D: NA; V: TRBV5-4; J: TRBJ2-1; CDR3: CASSLGLANEQFF; DNA: TGTGCCAGCAGCTTGGGGCTAGCCAATGAGCAGTTCTTC
size: once; D: TRBD1; V: TRBV28; J: TRBJ1-2; CDR3: CASRQGSRGYTF; DNA: TGTGCCAGCAGACAGGGGTCCCGAGGCTACACCTTC
size: NA; D: TRBD2; V: TRBV15; J: TRBJ2-3; CDR3: CATSTGLAGDADTQYF; DNA: TGTGCCACCAGCACGGGACTAGCGGGAGATGCAGATACGCAGTATTTT
size: NA; D: NA; V: TRBV21-1; J: TRBJ1-2; CDR3: CASSKNDSNYGYTF; DNA: TGTGCCAGCAGCAAAAATGACAGTAACTATGGCTACACCTTC
size: once; D: NA; V: TRBV25-1; J: TRBJ2-2; CDR3: CAYMAGNTGELFF; DNA: TGTGCCTACATGGCGGGAAACACCGGGGAGCTGTTTTTT
size: NA; D: NA; V: TRBV7-2; J: TRBJ2-5; CDR3: CASSPRAGQETQYF; DNA: TGTGCCAGCAGCCCTCGAGCGGGTCAAGAGACCCAGTACTTC
size: NA; D: TRBD2; V: TRBV5-1; J: TRBJ2-1; CDR3: CASSLWASGETRNEQFF; DNA: TGCGCCAGCAGCTTGTGGGCTAGCGGGGAGACTAGAAATGAGCAGTTCTTC
size: NA; D: TRBD1; V: TRBV19; J: TRBJ2-3; CDR3: CASSIWTGAGTDTQYF; DNA: TGTGCCAGTAGTATATGGACAGGGGCCGGCACAGATACGCAGTATTTT
size: NA; D: TRBD1; V: TRBV7-9; J: TRBJ1-1; CDR3: CASSPAGTGAEAFF; DNA: TGTGCCAGCAGCCCGGCCGGGACAGGGGCTGAAGCTTTCTTT
size: NA; D: NA; V: TRBV7-2; J: TRBJ2-1; CDR3: CASSLAAWGEQFF; DNA: TGTGCCAGCAGCTTAGCGGCTTGGGGAGAGCAGTTCTTC